The 18 T cell receptor beta chains given below trace back to one sample, sequenced in a study of T cells in Graves' hyperthyroidism and ophthalmopathy. TCR beta CDR3 sequences were amplified from RNA transcripts. The TCR CDR3 first-round RT-PCR relied on the HTBI primer set. TCRdb independently ran MiXCR on the multiplex PCR reads; one entry per CDR3 protein. The profile shows about 270,000 distinct CDR3 sequences, less than 30% of them singletons. Sample: blood. The source of these receptors is a middle-aged man with Graves' hyperthyroidism that later progressed to Graves' ophthalmopathy.

This clonotype was seen at least ten times. The chain combines TRBV6-1 with TRBJ1-1; TRBD1 agrees at 9 bases. CDR3 size: 15 residues. The J segment lost 4 bases and the V segment lost 4 bases, leaving 7 bases of the junction unmatched. CDR1 is MNHNS and CDR2 is SASEGT in the germline V gene. The CDR3 sequence: CASSGPGQGVTEAFF. CDR3 coding DNA: TGTGCCAGCAGTGGCCCGGGACAGGGAGTCACTGAAGCTTTCTTT.

This clonotype was observed many times. The chain couples TRBV6-1 to TRBJ2-5, with D possibly matching TRBD1 (5 bases). Looked up from germline, CDR1 is MNHNS and CDR2 is SASEGT. CDR3 size: 14 residues. V shed 1 base and J shed 6 bases, with 12 bases lying between them. The CDR3 region has the DNA TGTGCCAGCAGTGAAGGCTGGCAGGGAAAGACCCAGTACTTC. Its translation: CASSEGWQGKTQYF.

The chain carries TRBV24-1 and TRBJ2-7, with 7 bases identical to TRBD2. The CDR3 is 13 amino acids. The V segment lost 4 bases and the J segment 6 bases; nucleotides outside the gene matches: 5. The V gene's germline CDR1 is KGHDR and CDR2 SFDVKD. The CDR3 sequence: CATSDPSGIEQYF. The CDR3 DNA is TGTGCCACCAGTGACCCCAGCGGGATCGAGCAGTACTTC.

This clonotype was detected many times. The chain uses TRBV7-2 and TRBJ1-1; D ambiguous. CDR3 length: 15 residues. The V end lost 5 bases, the J end lost 1 base, and 14 bases lay between the germline ends. CDR1 and CDR2 (germline): SGHTA, FQGNSA. CDR3 DNA: TGTGCCAGCAGCCCAGCGAGGTGGGGGAACACTGAAGCTTTCTTT. It yields the protein CASSPARWGNTEAFF.

In this sample, this clonotype turned up a few times. The chain couples TRBV6-1 to TRBJ2-2, with 7 bases matching TRBD2. V lost 8 bases, J lost 5 bases, and 8 bases stayed unmatched. This CDR3 has 14 residues. Germline V gives CDR1 MNHNS, CDR2 SASEGT. The CDR3 nucleotides read TGTGCCAGCTGCGAAGCGGGGCGGACCGGGGAGCTGTTTTTT. This gives the protein CASCEAGRTGELFF.

There are many counts of this clonotype. The gene calls are TRBV2 and TRBJ2-4, with D perhaps assigned TRBD1 or TRBD2 (5 bases each). V was shortened by 2 bases and J by 6 bases, with 23 bases between the two germline ends. Per the germline V gene, CDR1 is SNHLY and CDR2 is FYNNEI. This CDR3 is 18 amino acids long. The chain's CDR3 is CASSEKGHPGTERNIQYF. In DNA form, the CDR3 reads TGTGCCAGCAGTGAAAAGGGTCACCCCGGGACGGAGCGAAACATTCAGTACTTC. Full variable domain (remainder filled in from reference TRBV2 and TRBJ2-4): EPEVTQTPSHQVTQMGQEVILRCVPISNHLYFYWYRQILGQKVEFLVSFYNNEISEKSEIFDDQFSVERPDGSNFTLKIRSTKLEDSAMYFCASSEKGHPGTERNIQYFGAGTRLSVL.

Many counts were recorded for this clonotype. The V and J genes are TRBV24-1 and TRBJ1-5; possible D gene TRBD1, 5 bases. CDR1 KGHDR and CDR2 SFDVKD come from the germline V gene. Deletions cut 9 bases from V and 2 bases from J, with 19 bases between. There are 16 residues in the CDR3. CDR3 in amino acids: CATQGRSGTGNQPQHF. CDR3 bases: TGTGCCACCCAAGGGCGGTCGGGGACTGGCAATCAGCCCCAGCATTTT.

The chain is built from TRBV15 and TRBJ1-2, with D hard to call. The CDR3 loop spans 13 amino acids. V lost 5 bases, J lost 6 bases, and 13 bases lay in between. Germline V lookup: CDR1 LNHNV, CDR2 YYDKDF (reference sequence). The CDR3 coding sequence is TGTGCCACCAGCGTAAGTCGGCTGGATGGCTACACCTTC. Amino acids: CATSVSRLDGYTF.

This clonotype was found many times. V is TRBV2 and J is TRBJ1-5, with D hard to call. CDR3 size: 14 residues. Germline CDR1 is SNHLY and CDR2 is FYNNEI. V lost 3 bases and J 0 bases, leaving 6 bases between the germline ends. The DNA for the CDR3 is TGTGCCAGCAGTGACAGCCATAGCAATCAGCCCCAGCATTTT. The encoded protein is CASSDSHSNQPQHF.

This clonotype was counted many times. The rearrangement joins TRBV9 to TRBJ2-2; TRBD2 might be the D (5 bases). This CDR3 spans 14 amino acids. Trimming shortened V by 5 bases and J by 0 bases, and 8 bases separated the two germline ends. Germline CDR1 and CDR2: SGDLS and YYNGEE. For the CDR3, the DNA is TGTGCCAGCAGTACTAGTCCGAACACCGGGGAGCTGTTTTTT. Protein sequence: CASSTSPNTGELFF.

This clonotype showed up many times. The rearrangement joins TRBV29-1 to TRBJ1-2, with D possibly matching TRBD1 (5 bases). V lost 6 bases and J lost 8, with 19 bases in between. The CDR3 totals 13 residues. The V gene's germline CDR1 is SQVTM and CDR2 ANQGSEA. The CDR3 region is CSVDKTGAGGYTF. Here the CDR3 DNA reads TGCAGCGTCGATAAAACAGGCGCGGGCGGCTACACCTTC.

Many counts were recorded for this clonotype. This chain joins TRBV20-1 and TRBJ1-1; 9 positions agree with TRBD1. The germline V gene has CDR1 DFQATT and CDR2 SNEGSKA (reference sequence). The CDR3 consists of 14 residues. V shed 1 base and J 5 bases; nucleotides not matched to a gene: 5. The CDR3: CSARAATGGTEAFF. CDR3 bases: TGCAGTGCTAGAGCCGCGACAGGGGGGACTGAAGCTTTCTTT.

The DNA for the CDR3 is TGCAGTGCTAGAGGCGGGACAGGAGGATTCTCCTACGAGCAGTACTTC. Translating gives CSARGGTGGFSYEQYF. The genes are TRBV20-1 and TRBJ2-7; the match to TRBD1 covers 8 bases. Germline CDR1 DFQATT, CDR2 SNEGSKA (reference sequence). J was trimmed by 0 bases and V by 1 base; bases with no gene match: 8. This CDR3 is 16 amino acids long.

This chain connects TRBV25-1 to TRBJ2-5; 7 nucleotides match TRBD2. CDR1 is MGHDK, CDR2 SYGVNS, per germline. CDR3 length: 16 amino acids. Trimming at V came to 2 bases and at J to 7 bases, leaving 13 bases not matched to a gene. DNA of the CDR3: TGTGCCAGCAGTGAAGGGGGTGCGGGAGCGATCGGGACCCAGTACTTC. As protein: CASSEGGAGAIGTQYF. The full variable domain, with the rest looked up from reference TRBV25-1 and TRBJ2-5, is EADIYQTPRYLVIGTGKKITLECSQTMGHDKMYWYQQDPGMELHLIHYSYGVNSTEKGDLSSESTVSRIRTEHFPLTLESARPSHTSQYLCASSEGGAGAIGTQYFGPGTRLLVL.

This clonotype came up many times. The V call is TRBV6-1, the J call TRBJ2-2; 8 bases align to TRBD2. V dropped 5 bases and J dropped 4; count of bases not matched to a gene: 6. Germline-derived CDR1 and CDR2 are MNHNS and SASEGT. This CDR3 contains 15 residues. CDR3 DNA: TGTGCCAGCAGTCGGAGCGGGAGTCCCACCGGGGAGCTGTTTTTT. Translated: CASSRSGSPTGELFF.

The chain couples TRBV30 to TRBJ1-1; 7 nucleotides line up with TRBD1. The CDR3 length is 15 residues. The trim removed 2 bases at V and 1 base at J, leaving 7 bases unmatched. Germline CDR1 is GTSNPN and CDR2 is SVGIG (reference sequence). CDR3 sequence reads: CAWSPWTGSNTEAFF. For the CDR3, the DNA is TGTGCCTGGAGTCCGTGGACAGGCTCGAACACTGAAGCTTTCTTT.

This clonotype was counted many times. The chain recombines TRBV28 with TRBJ2-7; possibly TRBD1 for D (6 bases). From germline, CDR1 is MDHEN and CDR2 SYDVKM. The CDR3 covers 15 residues. V gave up 5 bases and J gave up 1 base, with 15 bases separating them. CDR3 amino acids: CASSPRYRDSYEQYF. CDR3 DNA: TGTGCCAGCAGTCCTCGATACAGGGATTCCTACGAGCAGTACTTC. The full variable domain, its missing parts supplied by reference TRBV28 and TRBJ2-7, is DVKVTQSSRYLVKRTGEKVFLECVQDMDHENMFWYRQDPGLGLRLIYFSYDVKMKEKGDIPEGYSVSREKKERFSLILESASTNQTSMYLCASSPRYRDSYEQYFGPGTRLTVT.

This chain connects TRBV2 to TRBJ2-7, with D possibly matching TRBD2 (6 bases). Looked up from germline, CDR1 is SNHLY and CDR2 is FYNNEI. The CDR3 runs to 11 residues. V was cut by 6 bases and J by 7 bases, with 10 bases left in between. In DNA form, the CDR3 reads TGTGCCAGCAGGGGCGGGAAGGAGCAGTACTTC. Encoded protein: CASRGGKEQYF.